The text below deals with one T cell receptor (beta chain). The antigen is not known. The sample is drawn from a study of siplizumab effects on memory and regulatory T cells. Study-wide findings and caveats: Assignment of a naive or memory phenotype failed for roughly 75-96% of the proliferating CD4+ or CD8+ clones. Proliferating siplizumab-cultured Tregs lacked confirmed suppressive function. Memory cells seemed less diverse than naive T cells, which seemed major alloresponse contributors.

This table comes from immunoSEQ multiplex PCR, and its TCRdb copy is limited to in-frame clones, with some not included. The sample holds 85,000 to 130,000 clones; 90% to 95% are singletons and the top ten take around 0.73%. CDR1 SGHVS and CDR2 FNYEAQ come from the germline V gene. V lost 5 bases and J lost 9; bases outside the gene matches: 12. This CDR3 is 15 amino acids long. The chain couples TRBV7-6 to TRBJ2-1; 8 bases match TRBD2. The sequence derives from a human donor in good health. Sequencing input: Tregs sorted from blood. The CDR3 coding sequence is TGTGCCAGCAGCCCATGGACTAGCTGGATCGTTGAGCAGTTCTTC. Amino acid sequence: CASSPWTSWIVEQFF.